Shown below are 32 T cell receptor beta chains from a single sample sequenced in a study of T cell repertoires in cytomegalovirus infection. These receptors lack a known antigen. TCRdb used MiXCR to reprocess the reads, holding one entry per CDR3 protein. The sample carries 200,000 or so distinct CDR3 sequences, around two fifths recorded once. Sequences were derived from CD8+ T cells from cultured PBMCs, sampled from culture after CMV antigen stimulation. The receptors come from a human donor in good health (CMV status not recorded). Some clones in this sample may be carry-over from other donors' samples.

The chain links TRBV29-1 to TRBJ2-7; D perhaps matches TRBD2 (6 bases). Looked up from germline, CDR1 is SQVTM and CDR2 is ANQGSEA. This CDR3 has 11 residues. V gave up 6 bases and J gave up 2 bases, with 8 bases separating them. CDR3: CSVPGAYEQYF. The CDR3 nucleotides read TGCAGCGTACCGGGGGCCTACGAGCAGTACTTC.

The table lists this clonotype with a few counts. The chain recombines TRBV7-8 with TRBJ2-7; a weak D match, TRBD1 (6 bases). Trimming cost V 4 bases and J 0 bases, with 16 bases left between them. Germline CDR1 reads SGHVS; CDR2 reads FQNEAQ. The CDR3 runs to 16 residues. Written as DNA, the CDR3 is TGTGCCAGCAGCTACAAACAGGGTCGGAGCTCCTACGAGCAGTACTTC. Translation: CASSYKQGRSSYEQYF.

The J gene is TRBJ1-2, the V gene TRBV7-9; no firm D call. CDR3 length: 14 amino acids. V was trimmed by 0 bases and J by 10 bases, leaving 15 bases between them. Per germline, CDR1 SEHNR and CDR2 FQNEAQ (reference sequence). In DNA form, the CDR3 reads TGTGCCAGCAGCTTAGCCATCCTTGAGCCCCACTACACCTTC. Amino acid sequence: CASSLAILEPHYTF.

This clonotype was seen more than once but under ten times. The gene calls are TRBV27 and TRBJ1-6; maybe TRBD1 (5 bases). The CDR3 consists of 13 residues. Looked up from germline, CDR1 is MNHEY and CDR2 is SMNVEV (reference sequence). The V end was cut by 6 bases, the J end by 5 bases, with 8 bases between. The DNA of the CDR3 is TGTGCCAGCAGGGGGCGGGATAATTCACCCCTCCACTTT. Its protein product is CASRGRDNSPLHF.

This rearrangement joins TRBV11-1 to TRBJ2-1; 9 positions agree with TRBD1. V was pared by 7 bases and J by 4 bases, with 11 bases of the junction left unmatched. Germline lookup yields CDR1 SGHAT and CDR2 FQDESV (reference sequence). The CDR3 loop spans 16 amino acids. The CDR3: CASTPTGGIYYNEQFF. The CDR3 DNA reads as TGTGCCAGCACTCCGACAGGGGGTATTTATTACAATGAGCAGTTCTTC.

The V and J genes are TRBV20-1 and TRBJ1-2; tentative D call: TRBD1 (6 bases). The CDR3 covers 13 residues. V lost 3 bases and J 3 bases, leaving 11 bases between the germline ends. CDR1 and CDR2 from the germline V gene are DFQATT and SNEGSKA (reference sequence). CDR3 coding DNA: TGCAGTGCTAGGGCAGGGGACGACTATGGCTACACCTTC. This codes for CSARAGDDYGYTF.

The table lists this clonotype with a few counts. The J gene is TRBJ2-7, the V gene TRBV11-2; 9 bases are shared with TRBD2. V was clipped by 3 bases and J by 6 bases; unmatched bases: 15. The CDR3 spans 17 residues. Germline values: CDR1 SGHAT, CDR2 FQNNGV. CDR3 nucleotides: TGTGCCAGCAGCTTCCAAACGATGGGGACTAGCTTGGGCGAGCAGTACTTC. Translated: CASSFQTMGTSLGEQYF.

The CDR3, as DNA: TGCGCCAGCAGCCGCCTTCAGGGATATCAGCCCCAGCATTTT. Translation: CASSRLQGYQPQHF. The J gene is TRBJ1-5, the V gene TRBV4-1; tentative D call: TRBD1 (5 bases). V dropped 4 bases and J dropped 5 bases, with 12 bases sitting between them. This CDR3 comprises 14 residues. The germline CDR1 and CDR2 sequences are MGHRA and YSYEKL.

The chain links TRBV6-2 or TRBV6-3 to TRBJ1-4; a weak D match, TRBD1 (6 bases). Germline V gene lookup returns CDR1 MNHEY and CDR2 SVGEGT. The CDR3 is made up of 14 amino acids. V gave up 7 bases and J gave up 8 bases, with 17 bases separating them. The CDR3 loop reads CASTLQGSQEKLFF. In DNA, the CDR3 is TGTGCCAGCACCCTACAGGGATCTCAGGAAAAACTGTTTTTT.

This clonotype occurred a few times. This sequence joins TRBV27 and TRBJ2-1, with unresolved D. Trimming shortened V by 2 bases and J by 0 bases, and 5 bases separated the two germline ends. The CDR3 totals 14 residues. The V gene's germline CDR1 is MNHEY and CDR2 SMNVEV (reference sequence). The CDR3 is CASSLMDSYNEQFF. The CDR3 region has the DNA TGTGCCAGCAGTTTAATGGACTCCTACAATGAGCAGTTCTTC.

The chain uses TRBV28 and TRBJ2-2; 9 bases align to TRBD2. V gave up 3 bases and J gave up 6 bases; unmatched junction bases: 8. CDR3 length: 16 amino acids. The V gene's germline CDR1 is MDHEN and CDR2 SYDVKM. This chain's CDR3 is CASSFRREGLPGELFF. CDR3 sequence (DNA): TGTGCCAGCAGTTTCCGGCGGGAGGGCCTGCCCGGGGAGCTGTTTTTT.

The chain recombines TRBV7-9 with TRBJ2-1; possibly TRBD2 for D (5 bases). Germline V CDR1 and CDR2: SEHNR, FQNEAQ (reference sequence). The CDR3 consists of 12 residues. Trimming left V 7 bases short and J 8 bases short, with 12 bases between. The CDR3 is CASNLVGDEQFF. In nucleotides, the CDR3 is TGTGCCAGCAATCTAGTGGGAGATGAGCAGTTCTTC.

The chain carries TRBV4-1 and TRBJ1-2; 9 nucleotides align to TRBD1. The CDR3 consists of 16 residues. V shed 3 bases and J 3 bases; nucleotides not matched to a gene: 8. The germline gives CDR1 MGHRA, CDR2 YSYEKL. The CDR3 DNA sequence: TGCGCCAGCAGCCAGGAAGGACAGGGGACATACTATGGCTACACCTTC. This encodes CASSQEGQGTYYGYTF.

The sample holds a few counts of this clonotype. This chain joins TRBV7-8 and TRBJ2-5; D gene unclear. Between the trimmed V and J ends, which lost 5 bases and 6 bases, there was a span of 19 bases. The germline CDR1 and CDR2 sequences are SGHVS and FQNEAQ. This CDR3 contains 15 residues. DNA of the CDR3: TGTGCCAGCAGCCTTGCGAGCCTAAGTGGAAAGACCCAGTACTTC. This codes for CASSLASLSGKTQYF.

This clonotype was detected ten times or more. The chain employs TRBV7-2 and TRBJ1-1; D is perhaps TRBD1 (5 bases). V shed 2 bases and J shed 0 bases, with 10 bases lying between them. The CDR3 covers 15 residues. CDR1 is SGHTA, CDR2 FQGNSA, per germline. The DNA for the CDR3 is TGTGCCAGCAGCTTATCCCAGGGCCTGAACACTGAAGCTTTCTTT. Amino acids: CASSLSQGLNTEAFF.

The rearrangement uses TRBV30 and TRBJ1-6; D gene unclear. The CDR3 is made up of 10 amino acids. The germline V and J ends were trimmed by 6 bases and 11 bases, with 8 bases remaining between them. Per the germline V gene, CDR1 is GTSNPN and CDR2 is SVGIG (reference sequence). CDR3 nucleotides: TGTGCCTGTAATGGGCCACCCCTCCACTTT. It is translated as CACNGPPLHF.

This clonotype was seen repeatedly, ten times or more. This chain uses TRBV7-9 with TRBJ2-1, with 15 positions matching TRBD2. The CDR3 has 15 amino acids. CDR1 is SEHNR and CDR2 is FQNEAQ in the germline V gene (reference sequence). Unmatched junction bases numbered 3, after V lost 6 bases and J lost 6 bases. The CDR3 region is CASSRTSGRANEQFF. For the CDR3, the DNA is TGTGCCAGCAGTAGGACTAGCGGGAGGGCCAATGAGCAGTTCTTC.

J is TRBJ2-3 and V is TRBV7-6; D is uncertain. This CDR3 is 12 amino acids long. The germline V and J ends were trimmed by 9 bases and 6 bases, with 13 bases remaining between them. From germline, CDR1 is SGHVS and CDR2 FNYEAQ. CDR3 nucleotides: TGTGCCAGTAACTCGGATCTGGATACGCAGTATTTT. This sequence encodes CASNSDLDTQYF.

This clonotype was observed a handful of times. CDR3 DNA: TGTGCCAGCAGCGTAGAACAGGAGTCCTACAATGAGCAGTTCTTC. Protein product: CASSVEQESYNEQFF. The gene calls are TRBV9 and TRBJ2-1; a possible D gene is TRBD1 (5 bases). Between the trimmed V and J ends, which lost 0 bases and 1 base, there was a span of 8 bases. The CDR3 has 15 amino acids. CDR1 is SGDLS, CDR2 YYNGEE, per germline.

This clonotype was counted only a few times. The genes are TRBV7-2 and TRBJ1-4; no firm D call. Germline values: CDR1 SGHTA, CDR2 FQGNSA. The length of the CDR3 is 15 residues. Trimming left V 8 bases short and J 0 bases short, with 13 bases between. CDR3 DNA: TGTGCCAGCGGCCCTCGGGGAGCAACTAATGAAAAACTGTTTTTT. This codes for CASGPRGATNEKLFF.

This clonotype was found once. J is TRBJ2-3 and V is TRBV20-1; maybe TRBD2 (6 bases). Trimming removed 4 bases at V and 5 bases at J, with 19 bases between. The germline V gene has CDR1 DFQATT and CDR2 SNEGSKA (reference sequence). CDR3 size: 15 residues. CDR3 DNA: TGCAGTGCTACCCGACTAGTTGGGCAAGGAGATACGCAGTATTTT. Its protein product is CSATRLVGQGDTQYF.

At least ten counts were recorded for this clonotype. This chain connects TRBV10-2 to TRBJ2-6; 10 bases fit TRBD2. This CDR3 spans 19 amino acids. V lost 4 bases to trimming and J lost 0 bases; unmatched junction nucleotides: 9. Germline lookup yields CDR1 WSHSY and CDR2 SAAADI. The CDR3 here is CASSGWTSGPHSGANVLTF. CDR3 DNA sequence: TGCGCCAGCAGTGGGTGGACTAGCGGACCACACTCTGGGGCCAACGTCCTGACTTTC.

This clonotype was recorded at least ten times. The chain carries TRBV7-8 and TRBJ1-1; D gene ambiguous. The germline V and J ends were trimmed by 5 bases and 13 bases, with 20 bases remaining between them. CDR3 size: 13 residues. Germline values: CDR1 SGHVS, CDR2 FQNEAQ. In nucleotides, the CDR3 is TGTGCCAGCAGCCCCAACAGACTCCTGAATGTTTTCTTT. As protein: CASSPNRLLNVFF. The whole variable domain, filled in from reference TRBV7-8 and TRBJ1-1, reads GAGVSQSPRYKVAKRGQDVALRCDPISGHVSLFWYQQALGQGPEFLTYFQNEAQLDKSGLPSDRFFAERPEGSVSTLKIQRTQQEDSAVYLCASSPNRLLNVFFGQGTRLTVV.

This CDR3 reads CASSPVRASPGGTNEKLFF. The CDR3 nucleotides are TGTGCCAGCAGCCCCGTGCGAGCAAGCCCAGGGGGTACTAATGAAAAACTGTTTTTT. The V call is TRBV7-9, the J call TRBJ1-4; TRBD1 agrees at 7 bases. Losses at the gene ends were 5 bases for V and 2 bases for J; bases not matched to a gene: 17. Germline V gene sequence: CDR1 SEHNR, CDR2 FQNEAQ (reference sequence). CDR3 length equals 19 residues.

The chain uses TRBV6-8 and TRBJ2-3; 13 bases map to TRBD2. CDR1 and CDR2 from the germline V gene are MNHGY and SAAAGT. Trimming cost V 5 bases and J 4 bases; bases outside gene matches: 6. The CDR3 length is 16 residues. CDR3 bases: TGTGCCAGCAGTCGGACTAGCGGGGGAAGTCCAGATACGCAGTATTTT. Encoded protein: CASSRTSGGSPDTQYF.

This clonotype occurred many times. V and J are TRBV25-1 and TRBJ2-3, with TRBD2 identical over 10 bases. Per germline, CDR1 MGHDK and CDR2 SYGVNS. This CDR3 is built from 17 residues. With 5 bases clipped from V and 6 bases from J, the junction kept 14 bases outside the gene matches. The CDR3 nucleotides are TGTGCCAGCAGTAGAAGGCTAGCGGGGGACCGGGCGGATACGCAGTATTTT. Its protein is CASSRRLAGDRADTQYF.

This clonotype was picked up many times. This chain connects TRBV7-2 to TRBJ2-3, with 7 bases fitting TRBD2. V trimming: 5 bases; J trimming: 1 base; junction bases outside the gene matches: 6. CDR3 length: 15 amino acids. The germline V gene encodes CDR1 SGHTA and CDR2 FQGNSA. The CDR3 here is CASSHSGKGTDTQYF. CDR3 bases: TGTGCCAGCAGCCACAGCGGGAAAGGCACAGATACGCAGTATTTT. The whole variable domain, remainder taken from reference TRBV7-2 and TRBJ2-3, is GAGVSQSPSNKVTEKGKDVELRCDPISGHTALYWYRQSLGQGLEFLIYFQGNSAPDKSGLPSDRFSAERTGGSVSTLTIQRTQQEDSAVYLCASSHSGKGTDTQYFGPGTRLTVL.

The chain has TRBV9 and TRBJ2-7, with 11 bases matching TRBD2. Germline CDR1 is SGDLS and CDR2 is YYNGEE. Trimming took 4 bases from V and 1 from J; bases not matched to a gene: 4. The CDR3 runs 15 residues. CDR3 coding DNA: TGTGCCAGCAGCCACGGGACTAGCGGTTCCTACGAGCAGTACTTC. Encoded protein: CASSHGTSGSYEQYF.

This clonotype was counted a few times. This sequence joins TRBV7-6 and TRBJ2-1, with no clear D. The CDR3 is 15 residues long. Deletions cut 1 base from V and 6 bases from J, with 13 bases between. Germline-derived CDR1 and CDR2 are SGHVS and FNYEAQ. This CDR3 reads CASSLELLGTNEQFF. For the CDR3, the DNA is TGTGCCAGCAGCTTAGAGCTCCTAGGAACCAATGAGCAGTTCTTC.

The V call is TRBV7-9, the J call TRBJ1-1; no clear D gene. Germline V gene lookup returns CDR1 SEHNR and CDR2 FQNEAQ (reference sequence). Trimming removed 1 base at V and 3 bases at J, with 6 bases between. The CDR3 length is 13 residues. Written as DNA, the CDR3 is TGTGCCAGCAGCTTAGGACTTTACACTGAAGCTTTCTTT. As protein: CASSLGLYTEAFF.

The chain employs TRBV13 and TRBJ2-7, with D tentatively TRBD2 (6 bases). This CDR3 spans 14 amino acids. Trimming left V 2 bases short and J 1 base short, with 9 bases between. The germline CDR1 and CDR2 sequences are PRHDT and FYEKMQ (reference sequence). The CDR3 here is CASSLYSGSYEQYF. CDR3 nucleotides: TGTGCCAGCAGCTTATACAGCGGGTCCTACGAGCAGTACTTC.

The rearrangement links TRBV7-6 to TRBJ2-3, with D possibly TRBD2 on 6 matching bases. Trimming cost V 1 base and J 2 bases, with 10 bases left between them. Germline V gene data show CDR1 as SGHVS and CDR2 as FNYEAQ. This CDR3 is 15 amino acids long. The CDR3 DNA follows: TGTGCCAGCAGCTTAGTGGCGGGACCCACAGATACGCAGTATTTT. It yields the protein CASSLVAGPTDTQYF.